This T cell receptor (beta chain) was obtained from a study of long-term antiretroviral therapy in people with HIV. V shed 3 bases and J shed 6 bases, with 8 bases lying between them. The germline CDR1 and CDR2 sequences are MDHEN and SYDVKM. The CDR3 has 13 amino acids. Version v3.0 of the immunoSEQ assay was performed at survey level. Profiling relied on immunoSEQ multiplex PCR, and the TCRdb table lists in-frame clones only, not all of them. Of approximately 17,000 clones listed, about four fifths are singletons. This clonotype originated in a woman under 30 with HIV. The J gene is TRBJ2-2, the V gene TRBV28; D is unresolved. Sample: unsorted PBMCs, taken 0.6 years after starting antiretroviral therapy. As DNA, the CDR3 is TGTGCCAGCAGTTTTGGGGTCCCCGGGGAGCTGTTTTTT. Translated: CASSFGVPGELFF. Using reference TRBV28 and TRBJ2-2 for the parts outside the CDR3, the full variable domain is DVKVTQSSRYLVKRTGEKVFLECVQDMDHENMFWYRQDPGLGLRLIYFSYDVKMKEKGDIPEGYSVSREKKERFSLILESASTNQTSMYLCASSFGVPGELFFGEGSRLTVL.